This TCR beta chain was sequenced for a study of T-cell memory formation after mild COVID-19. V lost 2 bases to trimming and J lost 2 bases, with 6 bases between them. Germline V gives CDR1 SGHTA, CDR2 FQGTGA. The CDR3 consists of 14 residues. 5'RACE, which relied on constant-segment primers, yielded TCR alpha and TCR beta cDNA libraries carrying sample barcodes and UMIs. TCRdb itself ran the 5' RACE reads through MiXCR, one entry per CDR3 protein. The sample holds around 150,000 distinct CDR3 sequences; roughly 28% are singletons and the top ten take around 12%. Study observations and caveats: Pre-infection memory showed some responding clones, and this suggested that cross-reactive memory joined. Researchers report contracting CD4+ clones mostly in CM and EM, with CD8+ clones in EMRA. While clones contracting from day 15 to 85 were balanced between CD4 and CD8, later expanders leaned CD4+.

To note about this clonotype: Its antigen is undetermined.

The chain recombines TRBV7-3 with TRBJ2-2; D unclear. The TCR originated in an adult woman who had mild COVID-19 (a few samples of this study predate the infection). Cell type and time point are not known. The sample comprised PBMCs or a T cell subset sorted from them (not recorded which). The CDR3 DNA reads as TGTGCCAGCAGCTTACGGCCTAACACCGGGGAGCTGTTTTTT. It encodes CASSLRPNTGELFF.